These 10 T cell receptor beta chains came from one sample sequenced in a study of beta chain features in type 1 diabetes (dated by TCRdb to the late 2010s). Library construction relied on the immunoSEQ multiplex PCR assay. All of the isolated RNA was reverse transcribed with the High Capacity cDNA Reverse Transcription Kit, so expressed TCRB transcripts were sequenced. TCRdb obtained this table from immuneACCESS and retained in-frame rearrangements with V and J assigned. These tables miss some clones; where compared with another copy, unresolved V genes account for less than half of the shortfall, and the remainder is unexplained. The sample table lists more than 60,000 clones, about 61% of them with a count of one. The ten biggest clones cover 2.2% of the sample. The sequenced material came from Tregs from blood. Interpreted using the paper, the cell subset or site label stands for: regulatory CD4+ T cells. Receptor source: a woman younger than 30 in good health.

This chain joins TRBV18 and TRBJ1-5; maybe TRBD1 (5 bases). V was shortened by 4 bases and J by 6 bases, with 16 bases between the two germline ends. Germline assignment: CDR1 KGHSH and CDR2 LQKENI. This CDR3 has 15 amino acids. The CDR3 DNA reads as TGTGCCAGCTCACTCCAAGGAGGGACGGGTCAGCCCCAGCATTTT. Its translation: CASSLQGGTGQPQHF.

The chain links TRBV19 to TRBJ2-2; D might be TRBD1 (5 bases). Germline-derived CDR1 and CDR2 are LNHDA and SQIVND (reference sequence). The CDR3 is 14 residues long. The V gene lost 5 bases and the J gene lost 6 bases, with 13 bases spanning the gap. Here the CDR3 DNA reads TGTGCCAGTAGTGACGCCAACAGGCCCGGGGAGCTGTTTTTT. Amino acid sequence: CASSDANRPGELFF.

Note on this clone: The junction shows a germline mismatch at one end, possibly a read error. CDR3: CASSLDRRYGYTF. The CDR3 region has the DNA TGTGCCAGCAGTTTGGACAGACGGTATGGCTACACCTTC. V is TRBV5-8 and J is TRBJ1-2; weak D call: TRBD1 (6 bases). Germline CDR1 reads SGHTS; CDR2 reads YDEGEE. CDR3 length: 13 amino acids.

This rearrangement joins TRBV6-1 to TRBJ2-5; D may be TRBD1 (6 bases). The end of the DNA aligns better with TRBJ2-7, so the J call may be wrong. The CDR3 has 14 amino acids. Germline CDR1 MNHNS, CDR2 SASEGT. CDR3 residues: CASSGRDKLYEQYF. The CDR3 coding sequence is TGTGCCAGCAGTGGCCGGGACAAGCTTTACGAGCAGTACTTC.

V usage is TRBV5-4 and J usage is TRBJ2-1; the D is unclear. Germline CDR1 and CDR2: SGHNT and YYREEE (reference sequence). The length of the CDR3 is 11 residues. Trimming cost V 4 bases and J 10 bases, with 9 bases left between them. This CDR3 is CASSGLEEQFF. In nucleotides, the CDR3 is TGTGCCAGCAGCGGCCTGGAGGAGCAGTTCTTC. Full variable domain (remainder filled in from reference TRBV5-4 and TRBJ2-1): ETGVTQSPTHLIKTRGQQVTLRCSSQSGHNTVSWYQQALGQGPQFIFQYYREEENGRGNFPPRFSGLQFPNYSSELNVNALELDDSALYLCASSGLEEQFFGPGTRLTVL.

This clone has a single count. The J gene is TRBJ2-1, the V gene TRBV4-1, with 10 bases fitting TRBD1. CDR3 length: 14 amino acids. The germline V gene encodes CDR1 MGHRA and CDR2 YSYEKL. The V segment lost 2 bases and the J segment 9 bases; nucleotides outside the gene matches: 4. The CDR3 sequence: CASSQRDRGIEQFF. DNA of the CDR3: TGCGCCAGCAGCCAAAGGGACAGGGGCATTGAGCAGTTCTTC.

The rearrangement uses TRBV5-1 and TRBJ2-1; weak D call: TRBD2 (5 bases). This CDR3 is built from 15 residues. Deletions cut 3 bases from V and 0 bases from J, with 10 bases between. Germline V gives CDR1 SGHRS, CDR2 YFSETQ. As DNA, the CDR3 is TGCGCCAGCAGCTCGGACTCGCACTCCTACAATGAGCAGTTCTTC. Its translation is CASSSDSHSYNEQFF.

Only a few counts were recorded for this clone. V gene TRBV7-2 combines with J gene TRBJ2-7; possible D gene TRBD2, 7 bases. The CDR3 extends over 14 amino acids. Germline CDR1 and CDR2: SGHTA and FQGNSA. Trimming removed 5 bases at V and 7 bases at J, with 18 bases between. Written as DNA, the CDR3 is TGTGCCAGCAGCCCCAGGGGAGGGAAGGTAGAGCAGTACTTC. It translates to CASSPRGGKVEQYF.

V is TRBV5-1 and J is TRBJ1-1; 7 bases fit TRBD1. CDR1 and CDR2 from the germline V gene are SGHRS and YFSETQ. V lost 1 base to trimming and J lost 5 bases; unmatched junction nucleotides: 8. CDR3 length equals 15 residues. This CDR3 reads CASSLTAGGDTEAFF. CDR3 nucleotides: TGCGCCAGCAGCTTGACTGCAGGGGGAGATACTGAAGCTTTCTTT. The full variable domain, rest sourced from reference TRBV5-1 and TRBJ1-1, is KAGVTQTPRYLIKTRGQQVTLSCSPISGHRSVSWYQQTPGQGLQFLFEYFSETQRNKGNFPGRFSGRQFSNSRSEMNVSTLELGDSALYLCASSLTAGGDTEAFFGQGTRLTVV.

V gene TRBV9 combines with J gene TRBJ2-3; possible D gene TRBD2, 7 bases. The germline V and J ends were trimmed by 0 bases and 2 bases, with 10 bases remaining between them. From germline, CDR1 is SGDLS and CDR2 YYNGEE. This CDR3 spans 15 amino acids. CDR3 in amino acids: CASSVGGGLTDTQYF. CDR3 nucleotide sequence: TGTGCCAGCAGCGTAGGGGGGGGGCTCACAGATACGCAGTATTTT.